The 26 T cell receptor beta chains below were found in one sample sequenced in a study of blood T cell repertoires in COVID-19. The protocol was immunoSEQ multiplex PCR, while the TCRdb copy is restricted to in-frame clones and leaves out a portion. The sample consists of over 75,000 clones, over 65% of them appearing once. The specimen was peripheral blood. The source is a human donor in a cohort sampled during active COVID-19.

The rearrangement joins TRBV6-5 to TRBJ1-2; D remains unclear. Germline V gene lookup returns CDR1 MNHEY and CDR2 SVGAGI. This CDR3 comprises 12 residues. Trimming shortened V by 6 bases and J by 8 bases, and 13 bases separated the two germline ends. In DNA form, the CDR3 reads TGTGCCAGCAGCCACGGAGTTACGGGCTACACCTTC. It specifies CASSHGVTGYTF.

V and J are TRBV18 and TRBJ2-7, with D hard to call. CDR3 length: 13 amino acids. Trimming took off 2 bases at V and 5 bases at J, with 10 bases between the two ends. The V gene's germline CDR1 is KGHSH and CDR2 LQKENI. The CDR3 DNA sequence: TGTGCCAGCTCACCAACGGGTTCTCACGAGCAGTACTTC. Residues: CASSPTGSHEQYF.

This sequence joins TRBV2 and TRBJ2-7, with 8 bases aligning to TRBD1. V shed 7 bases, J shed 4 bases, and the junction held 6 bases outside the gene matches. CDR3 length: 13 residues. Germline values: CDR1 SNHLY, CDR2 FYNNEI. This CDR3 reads CASNYDRGYEQYF. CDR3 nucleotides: TGTGCCAGCAATTACGACAGGGGATACGAGCAGTACTTC.

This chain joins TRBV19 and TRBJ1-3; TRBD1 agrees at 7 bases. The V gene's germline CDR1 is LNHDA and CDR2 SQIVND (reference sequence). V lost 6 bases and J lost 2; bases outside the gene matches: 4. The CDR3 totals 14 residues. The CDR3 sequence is CASRTGSTGNTIYF. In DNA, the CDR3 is TGTGCCAGTAGGACAGGGAGCACTGGAAACACCATATATTTT. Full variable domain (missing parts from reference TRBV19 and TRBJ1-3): DGGITQSPKYLFRKEGQNVTLSCEQNLNHDAMYWYRQDPGQGLRLIYYSQIVNDFQKGDIAEGYSVSREKKESFPLTVTSAQKNPTAFYLCASRTGSTGNTIYFGEGSWLTVV.

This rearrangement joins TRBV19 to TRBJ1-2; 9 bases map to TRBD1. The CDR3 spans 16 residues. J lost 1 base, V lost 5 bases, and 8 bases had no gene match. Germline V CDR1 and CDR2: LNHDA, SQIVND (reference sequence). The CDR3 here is CASSPSGTGINYGYTF. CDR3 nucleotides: TGTGCCAGTAGTCCGTCCGGGACAGGGATTAACTATGGCTACACCTTC. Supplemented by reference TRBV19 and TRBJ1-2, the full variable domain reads DGGITQSPKYLFRKEGQNVTLSCEQNLNHDAMYWYRQDPGQGLRLIYYSQIVNDFQKGDIAEGYSVSREKKESFPLTVTSAQKNPTAFYLCASSPSGTGINYGYTFGSGTRLTVV.

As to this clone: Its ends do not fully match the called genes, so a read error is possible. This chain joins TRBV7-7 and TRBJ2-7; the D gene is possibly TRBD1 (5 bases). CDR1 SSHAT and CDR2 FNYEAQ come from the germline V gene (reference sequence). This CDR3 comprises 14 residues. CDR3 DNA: TGTGCTAGCAGCTCGACAGCGAACTCCTACGAGCAGTACTTC. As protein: CASSSTANSYEQYF.

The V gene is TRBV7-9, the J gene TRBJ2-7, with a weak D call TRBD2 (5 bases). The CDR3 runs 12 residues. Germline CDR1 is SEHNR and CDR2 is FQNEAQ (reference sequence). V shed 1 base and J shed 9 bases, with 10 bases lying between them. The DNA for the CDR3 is TGTGCCAGCAGCTTAGGGGTTCGGGGGCAGTACTTC. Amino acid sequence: CASSLGVRGQYF. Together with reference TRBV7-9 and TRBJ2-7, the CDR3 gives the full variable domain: DTGVSQNPRHKITKRGQNVTFRCDPISEHNRLYWYRQTLGQGPEFLTYFQNEAQLEKSRLLSDRFSAERPKGSFSTLEIQRTEQGDSAMYLCASSLGVRGQYFGPGTRLTVT.

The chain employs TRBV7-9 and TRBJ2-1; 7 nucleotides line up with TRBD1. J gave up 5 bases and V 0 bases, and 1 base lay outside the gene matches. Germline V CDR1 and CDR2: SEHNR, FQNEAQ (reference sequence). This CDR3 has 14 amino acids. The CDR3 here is CASSLAGGHNEQFF. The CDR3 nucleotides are TGTGCCAGCAGCTTAGCAGGGGGCCACAATGAGCAGTTCTTC.

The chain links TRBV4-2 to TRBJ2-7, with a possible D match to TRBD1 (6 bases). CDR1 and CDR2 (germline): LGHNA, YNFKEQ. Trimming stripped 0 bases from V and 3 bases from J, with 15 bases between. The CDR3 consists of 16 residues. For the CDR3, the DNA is TGTGCCAGCAGCCAAGATTTCGGGACACAATACTACGAGCAGTACTTC. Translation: CASSQDFGTQYYEQYF.

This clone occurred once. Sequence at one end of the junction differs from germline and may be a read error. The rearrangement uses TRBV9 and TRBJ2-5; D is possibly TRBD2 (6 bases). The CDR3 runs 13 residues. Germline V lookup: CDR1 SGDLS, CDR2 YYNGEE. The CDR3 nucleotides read TGTGCCAGCGGCGTAGATAGCGGAGAGACCCAGTACTTC. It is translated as CASGVDSGETQYF.

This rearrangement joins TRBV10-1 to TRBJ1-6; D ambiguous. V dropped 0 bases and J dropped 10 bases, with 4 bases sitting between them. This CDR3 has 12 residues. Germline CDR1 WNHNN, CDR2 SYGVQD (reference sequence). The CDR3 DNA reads TGCGCCAGCAGTGAGTCGGCCTCACCCCTCCACTTT. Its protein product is CASSESASPLHF.

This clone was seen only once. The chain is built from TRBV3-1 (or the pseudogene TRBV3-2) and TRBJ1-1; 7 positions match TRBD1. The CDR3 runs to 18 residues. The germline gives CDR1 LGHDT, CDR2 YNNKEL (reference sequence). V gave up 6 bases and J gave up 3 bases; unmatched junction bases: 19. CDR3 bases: TGTGCCAGCAGTCCGGATCGCCGTAGGGGGCGCTGGGACACTGAAGCTTTCTTT. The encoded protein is CASSPDRRRGRWDTEAFF.

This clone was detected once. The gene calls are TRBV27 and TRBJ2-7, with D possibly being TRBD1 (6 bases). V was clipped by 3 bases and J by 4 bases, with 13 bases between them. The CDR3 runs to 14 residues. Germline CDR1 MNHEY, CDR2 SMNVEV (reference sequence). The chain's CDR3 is CASSLGTGNYEQYF. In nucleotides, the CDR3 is TGTGCCAGCAGTTTGGGTACAGGGAATTACGAGCAGTACTTC.

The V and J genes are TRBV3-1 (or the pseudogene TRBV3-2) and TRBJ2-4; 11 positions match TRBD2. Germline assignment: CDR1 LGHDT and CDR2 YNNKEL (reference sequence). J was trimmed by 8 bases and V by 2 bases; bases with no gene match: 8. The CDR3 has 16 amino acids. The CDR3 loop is CASSQRLAGGIDIQYF. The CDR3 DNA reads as TGTGCCAGCAGCCAAAGGCTAGCGGGAGGTATAGACATTCAGTACTTC.

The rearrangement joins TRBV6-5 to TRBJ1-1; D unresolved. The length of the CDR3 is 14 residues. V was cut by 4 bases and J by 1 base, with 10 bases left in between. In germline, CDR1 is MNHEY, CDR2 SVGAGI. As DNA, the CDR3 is TGTGCCAGCAGTTCCTTACAAACGAACACTGAAGCTTTCTTT. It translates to CASSSLQTNTEAFF.

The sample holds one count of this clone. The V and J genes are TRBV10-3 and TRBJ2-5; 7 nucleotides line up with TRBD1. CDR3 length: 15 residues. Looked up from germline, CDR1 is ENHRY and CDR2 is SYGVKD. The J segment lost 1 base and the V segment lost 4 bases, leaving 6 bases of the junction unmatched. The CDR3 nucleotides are TGTGCCATCAGTGGAATAGGGACAGTCCAAGAGACCCAGTACTTC. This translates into CAISGIGTVQETQYF.

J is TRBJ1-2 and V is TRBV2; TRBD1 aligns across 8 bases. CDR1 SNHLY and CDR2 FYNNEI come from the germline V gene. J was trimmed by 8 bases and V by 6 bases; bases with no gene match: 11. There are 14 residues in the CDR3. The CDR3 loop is CASRTLRGPRGYTF. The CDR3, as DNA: TGTGCCAGCAGAACCCTCAGGGGGCCTAGGGGCTACACCTTC.

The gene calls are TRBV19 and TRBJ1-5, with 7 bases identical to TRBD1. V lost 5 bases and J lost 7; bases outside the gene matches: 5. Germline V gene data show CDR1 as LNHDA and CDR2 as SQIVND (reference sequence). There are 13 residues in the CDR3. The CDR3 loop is CASSGLQGQPQHF. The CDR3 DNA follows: TGTGCCAGTAGTGGGTTACAGGGGCAGCCCCAGCATTTT.

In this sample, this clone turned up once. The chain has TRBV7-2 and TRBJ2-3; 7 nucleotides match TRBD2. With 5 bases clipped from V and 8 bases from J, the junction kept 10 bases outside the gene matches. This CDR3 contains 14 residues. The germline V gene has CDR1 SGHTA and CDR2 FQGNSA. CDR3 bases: TGTGCCAGCAGCCTGAGGCGGGAGCTCGCTACGCAGTATTTT. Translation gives CASSLRRELATQYF.

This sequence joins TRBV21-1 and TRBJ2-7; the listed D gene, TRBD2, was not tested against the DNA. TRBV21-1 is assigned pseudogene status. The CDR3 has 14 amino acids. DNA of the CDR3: TGTGCCAGCAGTTCCTCAGCGAAAACCTACGAGCAGTACTTC. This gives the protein CASSSSAKTYEQYF.

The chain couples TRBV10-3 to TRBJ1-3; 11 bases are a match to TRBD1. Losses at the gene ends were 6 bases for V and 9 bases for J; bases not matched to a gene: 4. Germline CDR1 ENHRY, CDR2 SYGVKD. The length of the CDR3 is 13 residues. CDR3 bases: TGTGCCATCAGCGGGACAGGGGGGCCCACCATATATTTT. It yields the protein CAISGTGGPTIYF.

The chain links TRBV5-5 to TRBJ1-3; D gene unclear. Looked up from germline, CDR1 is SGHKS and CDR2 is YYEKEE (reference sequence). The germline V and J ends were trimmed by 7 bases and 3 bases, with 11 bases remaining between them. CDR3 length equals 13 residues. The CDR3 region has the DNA TGTGCCAGCTCCTTGTTGAGTGGAAACACCATATATTTT. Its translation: CASSLLSGNTIYF.

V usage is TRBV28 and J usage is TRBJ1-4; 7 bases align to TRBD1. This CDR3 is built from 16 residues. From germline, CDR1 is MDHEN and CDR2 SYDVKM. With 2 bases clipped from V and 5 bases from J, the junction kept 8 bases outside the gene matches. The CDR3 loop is CASSLIPGTANEKLFF. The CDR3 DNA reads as TGTGCCAGCAGTTTAATCCCAGGGACAGCGAATGAAAAACTGTTTTTT.

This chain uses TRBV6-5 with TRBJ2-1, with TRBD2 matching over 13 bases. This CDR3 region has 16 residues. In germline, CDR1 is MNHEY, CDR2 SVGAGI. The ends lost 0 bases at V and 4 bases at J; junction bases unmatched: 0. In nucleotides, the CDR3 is TGTGCCAGCAGTTACTCGACTAGCGGGAGGTACAATGAGCAGTTCTTC. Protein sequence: CASSYSTSGRYNEQFF.

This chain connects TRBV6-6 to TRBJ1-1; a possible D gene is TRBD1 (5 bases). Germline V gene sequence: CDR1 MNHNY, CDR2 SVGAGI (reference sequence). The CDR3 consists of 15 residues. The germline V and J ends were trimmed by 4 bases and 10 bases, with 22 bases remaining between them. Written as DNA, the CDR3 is TGTGCCAGCAGTTCCCCGGGACGCACGGGGGAAAGAGCTTTCTTT. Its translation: CASSSPGRTGERAFF.

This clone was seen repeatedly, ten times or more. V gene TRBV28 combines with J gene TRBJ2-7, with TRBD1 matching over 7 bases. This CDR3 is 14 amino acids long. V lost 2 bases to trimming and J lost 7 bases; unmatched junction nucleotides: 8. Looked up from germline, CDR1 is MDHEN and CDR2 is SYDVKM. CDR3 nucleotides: TGTGCCAGCAGTTTAGGGGGAACAGGGGATGAGCAGTACTTC. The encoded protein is CASSLGGTGDEQYF.